A single count supports the clone carrying this T cell receptor beta chain. Its target is unknown. These data come from a study of glioma-infiltrating T cells after dendritic cell vaccination. Study background: Samples are from glioblastoma patients in Phase I and II dendritic cell vaccine trials.

The time point denotes: after dendritic cell vaccination, including at tumor progression/relapse. Measured with immunoSEQ multiplex PCR; TCRdb has only the in-frame clones, and not every one. Found here are 60,000 or so clones, roughly 86% of them singletons; the top ten hold roughly 10%. Germline CDR1 reads SQVTM; CDR2 reads ANQGSEA. The CDR3 has 14 residues. V shed 2 bases and J shed 3 bases, with 13 bases lying between them. Findings of the study overall: Only a small number of patients had complete blood and tumor samples.

The TCR originated in a human donor with glioblastoma. The chain combines TRBV29-1 with TRBJ1-2, with D hard to call. The sequencing here drew on blood, taken after dendritic cell vaccination. The CDR3, as DNA: TGCAGCGTTGAACCGGAGGGTGCACACTATGGCTACACCTTC. Its protein is CSVEPEGAHYGYTF.